This is a list of T cell receptor beta chains from one sample in a study of blood T cell repertoires in COVID-19. Profiled with immunoSEQ multiplex PCR; TCRdb holds only in-frame clones, not every one. The sample holds a few hundred thousand clones, approximately 85% seen once. The sample consisted of PBMCs or T cells enriched from blood (not recorded which). The origin of the receptors is a woman in her 30s who had recovered from COVID-19. The CDR3 runs from the conserved cysteine through the conserved F or W. The order of the fields is D gene, V gene, CDR3 protein. A D gene is named only where the DNA matches it firmly.

D gene: NA; V gene: TRBV27; CDR3 protein: CASRDSYSNQPQHF
D gene: NA; V gene: TRBV9; CDR3 protein: CASSVYPGELFF
D gene: TRBD1; V gene: TRBV11-2; CDR3 protein: CASSLEGGAGSPLHF
D gene: NA; V gene: TRBV4-1; CDR3 protein: CASSPTLGEPQHF
D gene: TRBD1; V gene: TRBV7-9; CDR3 protein: CASSQTGGNQPQHF
D gene: TRBD1; V gene: TRBV11-2; CDR3 protein: CASTSTGGTTYEQYF
D gene: TRBD2; V gene: TRBV28; CDR3 protein: CASSPALAGVRYEQYF
D gene: NA; V gene: TRBV6-4; CDR3 protein: CASSDSMRNLGAFF
D gene: NA; V gene: TRBV5-4; CDR3 protein: CASSLSSLRTDTQYF
D gene: NA; V gene: TRBV27; CDR3 protein: CASSSWLNTEAFF
D gene: NA; V gene: TRBV28; CDR3 protein: CASRSTSSLLGDTGELFF
D gene: TRBD1; V gene: TRBV6-1; CDR3 protein: CASSERQGTNEKLFF
D gene: NA; V gene: TRBV7-2; CDR3 protein: CASSLTHSNQPQHF
D gene: TRBD1; V gene: TRBV10-3; CDR3 protein: CAISGAPTGGNYEQYF
D gene: NA; V gene: TRBV3-1/TRBV3-2; CDR3 protein: CASSQEGGSNQPQHF
D gene: NA; V gene: TRBV7-2; CDR3 protein: CASSLGRSNEKLFF
D gene: NA; V gene: TRBV28; CDR3 protein: CASSLVSLAYSGANVLTF
D gene: TRBD2; V gene: TRBV7-6; CDR3 protein: CASSFLAGGANEQFF
D gene: TRBD2; V gene: TRBV18; CDR3 protein: CASSPSGGAFDEQFF
D gene: TRBD2; V gene: TRBV5-1; CDR3 protein: CASSLLSAGAQETQYF
D gene: TRBD2; V gene: TRBV12-5; CDR3 protein: CASGFGLAGGNEQFF
D gene: NA; V gene: TRBV7-3; CDR3 protein: CASSLSSRSPLHF
D gene: TRBD1; V gene: TRBV7-9; CDR3 protein: CASSQHLAGGASNGYTF
D gene: NA; V gene: TRBV28; CDR3 protein: CASSLRGTPRFGYGYTF
D gene: NA; V gene: TRBV25-1; CDR3 protein: CASSEWVAFNEQFF
D gene: TRBD1; V gene: TRBV5-1; CDR3 protein: CASSPKRGTGSLRGNTIYF
D gene: TRBD1; V gene: TRBV6-5; CDR3 protein: CASRGTARYGYTF
D gene: NA; V gene: TRBV2; CDR3 protein: CARTAQGATEAFF
D gene: NA; V gene: TRBV6-6; CDR3 protein: CASSYGSNEQFF
D gene: TRBD1; V gene: TRBV27; CDR3 protein: CASSPSGGLQPQHF
D gene: TRBD2; V gene: TRBV6-5; CDR3 protein: CASRLLAGGNTQYF
D gene: NA; V gene: TRBV28; CDR3 protein: CASSFRRAHRYEQYF
D gene: NA; V gene: TRBV6-5; CDR3 protein: CASSYSGRLYEQYF
D gene: NA; V gene: TRBV5-8; CDR3 protein: CASSPLGANTGELFF
D gene: TRBD2; V gene: TRBV6-5; CDR3 protein: CASSWGGSQETQYF
D gene: TRBD2; V gene: TRBV3-1/TRBV3-2; CDR3 protein: CASSPLAGTSYEQYF
D gene: NA; V gene: TRBV5-4; CDR3 protein: CASSFTGSNQPQHF
D gene: TRBD1; V gene: TRBV4-2; CDR3 protein: CASSQTPGTGNEKLFF
D gene: NA; V gene: TRBV5-1; CDR3 protein: CASSLERDYPFGNEQFF
D gene: TRBD1; V gene: TRBV27; CDR3 protein: CASRGSDRAGNQPQHF
D gene: NA; V gene: TRBV30; CDR3 protein: CAWDRLYGYTF
D gene: NA; V gene: TRBV28; CDR3 protein: CASRTDSGNTIYF
D gene: TRBD1; V gene: TRBV7-9; CDR3 protein: CASWNPTGSPDTQYF
D gene: TRBD2; V gene: TRBV27; CDR3 protein: CASSTRLAGLETQYF
D gene: NA; V gene: TRBV19; CDR3 protein: CASSGNRGPNEQFF
D gene: TRBD1; V gene: TRBV5-6; CDR3 protein: CASSFIPGTGGESSRAFF
D gene: TRBD1; V gene: TRBV7-9; CDR3 protein: CASSPTGVNEQFF
D gene: TRBD1; V gene: TRBV30; CDR3 protein: CAWSQYRGLENTEAFF
D gene: TRBD2; V gene: TRBV19; CDR3 protein: CASSDPGLAVSEQYF
D gene: NA; V gene: TRBV2; CDR3 protein: CASSYRVGQPQHF
D gene: NA; V gene: TRBV11-2; CDR3 protein: CASSGSWRAAYGYTF
D gene: TRBD1; V gene: TRBV7-6; CDR3 protein: CASSLALGDSYVSYEQYF
D gene: TRBD1; V gene: TRBV7-3; CDR3 protein: CASSSGTGMRTEAFF
D gene: NA; V gene: TRBV14; CDR3 protein: CASSLQGTDTQYF
D gene: TRBD1; V gene: TRBV2; CDR3 protein: CASSELPPDREEAFF
D gene: TRBD1; V gene: TRBV2; CDR3 protein: CASEGGGLNQPQHF
D gene: NA; V gene: TRBV7-6; CDR3 protein: CASSPARGGNQPQHF
D gene: TRBD1; V gene: TRBV5-1; CDR3 protein: CASSLTGGRQPQHF
D gene: TRBD2; V gene: TRBV28; CDR3 protein: CASSSGLKDSYEQYF
D gene: NA; V gene: TRBV15; CDR3 protein: CATSGFSGDTNEKLFF